Listed below are T cell receptor beta chains from one sample, sequenced in a study of T cell responses to AZD1222 COVID-19 vaccine. Some clones are missing from TCRdb's copy, which holds only in-frame ones; the method was immunoSEQ multiplex PCR. The sample contains approximately 200,000 clones, roughly nine tenths of which appear only once. This sample comprised peripheral blood, obtained 28 days after the second AZD1222 dose. Every receptor here comes from an adult who received the AZD1222 COVID-19 vaccine. Each CDR3 is given with its conserved first and last residue. D genes are given only for firm matches. Size is omitted from some rows. Given values are once, few, many or a class for expanded clones.

TRBJ1-4 TRBV27 - TRBD1 TGTGCCAGCAGCCGACAGGGCGCACGGGAAAAACTGTTTTTT CASSRQGAREKLFF
TRBJ2-3 TRBV28 - TRBD1 TGTGCCAGCACCAGACAGGGGACAGATACGCAGTATTTT CASTRQGTDTQYF
TRBJ1-3 TRBV28 - TRBD1 TGTGCCAGCAGTTTAACCGGGACAGGGACTGGAAACACCATATATTTT CASSLTGTGTGNTIYF
TRBJ2-6 TRBV5-5 - - TGTGCCAGCAGCTGGGGGTTGAGGGGAAGTGGCGCTGGGGCCAACGTCCTGACTTTC CASSWGLRGSGAGANVLTF
TRBJ2-3 TRBV10-1 - TRBD2 TGCGCCAGCAGTGAGGGGTTAGCGGGAGTTACAGATACGCAGTATTTT CASSEGLAGVTDTQYF
TRBJ1-1 TRBV2 - - TGTGCCAGCAGGAGCGGGGGGCTGGGTGAAGCTTTCTTT CASRSGGLGEAFF
TRBJ2-1 TRBV2 - TRBD2 TGTGCCAGCAGTGGAGTAGCGGGAGTCTCCTACAATGAGCAGTTCTTC CASSGVAGVSYNEQFF
TRBJ2-3 TRBV6-1 - - TGTGCCAGCAGTGGCGCAGGGTCCTTGAATACAGATACGCAGTATTTT CASSGAGSLNTDTQYF
TRBJ1-1 TRBV7-3 - - TGTGCCAGCAGCTTACAGGGAGCGAACACTGAAGCTTTCTTT CASSLQGANTEAFF
TRBJ2-3 TRBV5-4 - TRBD1 TGTGCCAGCAGCTCCGGACAGGGAAACACAGATACGCAGTATTTT CASSSGQGNTDTQYF
TRBJ1-5 TRBV4-2 - - TGTGCCAGCAGCCAAGATCCGGAAGGGAGCAATCAGCCCCAGCATTTT CASSQDPEGSNQPQHF
TRBJ2-2 TRBV30 - TRBD1 TGTGCCTGGACTAGGACAGGGGCTTCTTGGGAGCGGGAGCTGTTTTTT CAWTRTGASWERELFF
TRBJ2-2 TRBV14 - TRBD1 TGTGCCAGCAGCCAAGATCGAGGGACAGGGACCACCGGGGAGCTGTTTTTT CASSQDRGTGTTGELFF
TRBJ2-2 TRBV10-3 - - TGTGCCATCAGTGGCGGAAAGGCCCCGACCGGGGAGCTGTTTTTT CAISGGKAPTGELFF
TRBJ1-1 TRBV11-1 - - TGTGCCAGCAGCTTAGAAGCAGGGTCCGAAGCTTTCTTT CASSLEAGSEAFF
TRBJ2-7 TRBV3-1/TRBV3-2 - TRBD2 TGTGCCAGCAGCCAAACCGGGACTAGCAACCACGAGCAGTACTTC CASSQTGTSNHEQYF
TRBJ1-5 TRBV3-1/TRBV3-2 - TRBD1 TGTGCCAGCAGCCAAGGGGACAGGGGGCCTCATCAGCCCCAGCATTTT CASSQGDRGPHQPQHF
TRBJ2-3 TRBV6-2/TRBV6-3 - TRBD2 TGTGCCAGCAGTTACGGGGGACTAGCACGTACGCAGTATTTT CASSYGGLARTQYF
TRBJ1-3 TRBV2 - - TGTGCCAGCAGTGAAGGCGGATTTGGAAACACCATATATTTT CASSEGGFGNTIYF
TRBJ2-3 TRBV4-1 - - TGCGCCAGCAGCCAATTCTCACTAGCCCCTCATGATACGCAGTATTTT CASSQFSLAPHDTQYF
TRBJ2-1 TRBV7-6 - - TGTGCCAGCAGCTTCGCTTACGGGAGCCTCGTCAATGAGCAGTTCTTC CASSFAYGSLVNEQFF
TRBJ2-3 TRBV28 - TRBD1 TGTGCCAGCAGTTTAATGGGACAGGGGGCAACAGATACGCAGTATTTT CASSLMGQGATDTQYF
TRBJ2-5 TRBV3-1/TRBV3-2 - - TGTGCCAGCAGCCAAGATGGGCAGTCAAAGACCCAGTACTTC CASSQDGQSKTQYF
TRBJ1-3 TRBV6-5 - - TGTGCCACCGGATTCTCTGGAAACACCATATATTTT CATGFSGNTIYF
TRBJ2-7 TRBV6-1 - - TGTGCCAGCAGTGATGGTGGACTCTATAGCTCCTACGAGCAGTACTTC CASSDGGLYSSYEQYF
TRBJ2-6 TRBV19 - - TGTGCCAGTAGAGAGCTAAGAGGTACCGGGGCCAACGTCCTGACTTTC CASRELRGTGANVLTF
TRBJ1-1 TRBV20-1 once - TGCAGTGCTAGGGAGGGTGCGGAAGCTTTCTTT CSAREGAEAFF
TRBJ1-1 TRBV6-5 - TRBD1 TGTGCCAGCAGTTACACCCGAGGGGGCGGAAACACTGAAGCTTTCTTT CASSYTRGGGNTEAFF
TRBJ1-1 TRBV19 - - TGTGCCAGTAGTATCAGCCGGTACACTGAAGCTTTCTTT CASSISRYTEAFF
TRBJ2-1 TRBV7-6 - - TGTGCCAGCAGCTCTCAAGGGGACCCCTCCTACAATGAGCAGTTCTTC CASSSQGDPSYNEQFF
TRBJ2-3 TRBV7-3 - - TGTGCCAGCAGCTTATTACCCCAGGGCACAGATACGCAGTATTTT CASSLLPQGTDTQYF
TRBJ2-5 TRBV5-1 - TRBD2 TGCGCCAGCAGCTTAGGAAGCGGGGGGTACCAAGAGACCCAGTACTTC CASSLGSGGYQETQYF
TRBJ1-2 TRBV25-1 - - TGTGCCAGCAGTGAGGGCGACAGTACGTCAATCTATGGCTACACCTTC CASSEGDSTSIYGYTF
TRBJ2-3 TRBV9 - TRBD1 TGTGCCAGCAGCCCCCGGGACAGGCGCACAGATACGCAGTATTTT CASSPRDRRTDTQYF
TRBJ2-7 TRBV7-9 - - TGTGCCAGCAGCCCGAGCGGAGGGACCTACGAGCAGTACTTC CASSPSGGTYEQYF
TRBJ2-1 TRBV19 - TRBD2 TGTGCCAGTAGTATAGTAGCTAGCGGGACCTACAATGAGCAGTTCTTC CASSIVASGTYNEQFF
TRBJ2-7 TRBV18 - - TGTGCCAGCTCACCACCGGGGGAGAGGTACGAGCAGTACTTC CASSPPGERYEQYF
TRBJ1-5 TRBV4-1 - TRBD1 TGCGCCAGCAGCCCGAATCGGGACAGGGCTTATAGCAATCAGCCCCAGCATTTT CASSPNRDRAYSNQPQHF
TRBJ1-1 TRBV30 - - TGTGCCTGGCTCCAGGAGAACACTGAAGCTTTCTTT CAWLQENTEAFF
TRBJ1-2 TRBV11-1 - TRBD1 TGTGCCAGCAGCTCGGACAGGGTTGCCCCCTATGGCTACACCTTC CASSSDRVAPYGYTF
TRBJ2-3 TRBV28 - TRBD2 TGTGCCAGCAGTTTGGGGGGGACGGGGCAAGATACGCAGTATTTT CASSLGGTGQDTQYF
TRBJ2-1 TRBV24-1 - TRBD1 TGTGCCACCGGCGGGGGACAGGGAGATGAGCAGTTCTTC CATGGGQGDEQFF
TRBJ1-2 TRBV28 once - TGTGCCAGCAGTTTTGGACGGCGCTATGGCTACACCTTC CASSFGRRYGYTF
TRBJ1-2 TRBV29-1 - TRBD1 TGCAGCGTTGCCTCCAGGGGCAGGGGGCATGACTATGGCTACACCTTC CSVASRGRGHDYGYTF
TRBJ1-5 TRBV11-2 - - TGTGCCAGCAGCTTAGATGGCGGAGGGGGTATCAATCAGCCCCAGCATTTT CASSLDGGGGINQPQHF
TRBJ2-5 TRBV7-9 few - TGTGCCAGCAGCTTTGGCAGGGGCGGGGAGACCCAGTACTTC CASSFGRGGETQYF
TRBJ1-2 TRBV7-9 few - TGTGCCAGCAGCCACGGACTTCCGAGTGGCTACACCTTC CASSHGLPSGYTF
TRBJ2-2 TRBV9 - - TGTGCCAGCAGCGCTCGGGTGCGCGACGGGGAGCTGTTTTTT CASSARVRDGELFF
TRBJ1-4 TRBV5-1 - TRBD1 TGCGCCAGCAGCTTGCAGGGGGGGATCAATGAAAAACTGTTTTTT CASSLQGGINEKLFF
TRBJ1-3 TRBV5-8 - - TGTGCCAGCAGTTCAGATCAGGGTCCTGGAAACACCATATATTTT CASSSDQGPGNTIYF
TRBJ1-1 TRBV20-1 - - TGCAGTGCTATGGGGAACACTGAAGCTTTCTTT CSAMGNTEAFF
TRBJ1-5 TRBV27 - TRBD1 TGTGCCAGCAGTTTATTTTGGACAGGGTATGGCCAGCCCCAGCATTTT CASSLFWTGYGQPQHF
TRBJ1-2 TRBV5-1 - - TGCGCCAGCAGCTTGGATTCTTCGACTCCATCCTATGGCTACACCTTC CASSLDSSTPSYGYTF
TRBJ2-1 TRBV5-4 - - TGTGCCAGCAGCTTGGGACCCACTAGAACCGACTACAATGAGCAGTTCTTC CASSLGPTRTDYNEQFF
TRBJ1-6 TRBV6-5 few - TGTGCCAGCAGTAGGCCCGGGAGGATTAATTCACCCCTCCACTTT CASSRPGRINSPLHF
TRBJ2-5 TRBV15 - TRBD1 TGTGCCACCAGCAGAAAAGGGGGCGCGGTCGGGACCCAGTACTTC CATSRKGGAVGTQYF
TRBJ2-5 TRBV5-4 - - TGTGCCAGCAGCTCGACTAGTGTGCGGGAGACCCAGTACTTC CASSSTSVRETQYF
TRBJ1-2 TRBV27 - - TGTGCCAGAAGAGGGGATTCTAACTATGGCTACACCTTC CARRGDSNYGYTF
TRBJ2-5 TRBV5-1 - TRBD2 TGCGCCAGCAGCTTGGCCAGGGGGAAGCGGGAGGAAGAGACCCAGTACTTC CASSLARGKREEETQYF